Reported below is one TCR beta chain. Data came from immunoSEQ multiplex PCR; TCRdb stores just in-frame clones and leaves some out. Among more than 300,000 clones listed, around four fifths were seen once. The data were obtained in a study of blood T cell repertoires in COVID-19. The CDR3 runs to 13 residues. V was clipped by 5 bases and J by 5 bases; unmatched bases: 4. Germline lookup yields CDR1 SEHNR and CDR2 FQNEAQ (reference sequence). The receptor was isolated from a woman between 50 and 59 years old who had recovered from COVID-19. Material: PBMCs or T cells enriched from blood (not recorded which). V usage is TRBV7-9 and J usage is TRBJ2-5, with 8 bases lining up with TRBD1. CDR3 coding DNA: TGTGCCAGCAGCAGACAGGGGCTGGAGACCCAGTACTTC. This translates into CASSRQGLETQYF.